The 32 T cell receptor beta chains below come from one sample, sequenced in a study of shared clonotypes between healthy human individuals (TCRdb year 2020). The library came from the immunoSEQ multiplex PCR assay. TCRdb took this table from immuneACCESS and kept in-frame rearrangements with V and J called. Such tables lack part of the clones; where checked against another copy, unresolved V genes explain under half of the gap, and the rest is unexplained. The sample records 2 million to 2.5 million clones, approximately 90% of which are singletons. The ten largest clonotypes hold 0.3% to 0.45% of the sample. Source material: naive CD4+ T cells from PBMCs. The cell subset or site label, as the study defines it: CD45RA+ positively selected. These receptors all stem from a man aged 18 to 30 in good health. Some clones in this sample may be carry-over from other donors' samples.

The chain has TRBV2 and TRBJ2-3; no reliable D call. The germline V gene encodes CDR1 SNHLY and CDR2 FYNNEI. The V gene lost 4 bases and the J gene lost 3 bases, with 8 bases spanning the gap. The CDR3 contains 13 residues. CDR3 sequence reads: CASSAEQTDTQYF. Written as DNA, the CDR3 is TGTGCCAGCAGTGCAGAGCAGACAGATACGCAGTATTTT.

V gene TRBV28 combines with J gene TRBJ1-5; D not resolved. Germline lookup yields CDR1 MDHEN and CDR2 SYDVKM. The CDR3 is made up of 13 amino acids. The V end was cut by 6 bases, the J end by 6 bases, with 12 bases between. In nucleotides, the CDR3 is TGTGCCAGCAGAGCGAGTGGGGTTCAGCCCCAGCATTTT. Translating it yields CASRASGVQPQHF.

This clone was picked up a small number of times. The chain is built from TRBV7-9 and TRBJ1-1; no clear D. With 11 bases removed from V and 8 bases from J, the gap between germline ends came to 21 bases. This CDR3 is 13 amino acids long. CDR1 is SEHNR and CDR2 is FQNEAQ in the germline V gene (reference sequence). The DNA of the CDR3 is TGTGCCGGAGTAGAACGGCCCCTGGGGGAAGCTTTCTTT. It yields the protein CAGVERPLGEAFF. Based on the CDR3 plus reference TRBV7-9 and TRBJ1-1, the full variable domain is DTGVSQNPRHKITKRGQNVTFRCDPISEHNRLYWYRQTLGQGPEFLTYFQNEAQLEKSRLLSDRFSAERPKGSFSTLEIQRTEQGDSAMYLCAGVERPLGEAFFGQGTRLTVV.

The V gene is TRBV30, the J gene TRBJ1-1, with D unresolved. The ends were cut back, 1 base at V and 5 bases at J, with 14 bases in the middle. Germline-derived CDR1 and CDR2 are GTSNPN and SVGIG (reference sequence). The CDR3 runs to 14 residues. Here the CDR3 reads CAWSGVGSSTEAFF. DNA of the CDR3: TGTGCCTGGAGTGGCGTAGGGAGTAGTACTGAAGCTTTCTTT.

This clone was detected once. The genes are TRBV28 and TRBJ1-2; 9 bases map to TRBD1. This CDR3 contains 17 residues. Germline lookup yields CDR1 MDHEN and CDR2 SYDVKM. V shed 7 bases, J shed 2 bases, and the junction held 14 bases outside the gene matches. DNA of the CDR3: TGTGCCAGCACCCCCAGAGGCCGGGACAGGGACAACTATGGCTACACCTTC. It codes for CASTPRGRDRDNYGYTF.

The J gene is TRBJ1-5, the V gene TRBV11-3; no firm D call. The CDR3 has 13 residues. Trimming cost V 1 base and J 4 bases, with 5 bases left between them. The germline gives CDR1 SGHNT, CDR2 YENEEA. The chain's CDR3 is CASSLALNQPQHF. The CDR3 DNA reads as TGTGCCAGCAGCTTAGCCCTGAATCAGCCCCAGCATTTT.

V usage is TRBV10-3 and J usage is TRBJ1-1, with TRBD1 matching over 7 bases. CDR3 length equals 15 residues. V gave up 1 base and J gave up 3 bases; unmatched junction bases: 5. Germline V gene sequence: CDR1 ENHRY, CDR2 SYGVKD. Written as DNA, the CDR3 is TGTGCCATCAGTGAGTATGAGGGGGCGGACACTGAAGCTTTCTTT. Protein: CAISEYEGADTEAFF.

The chain recombines TRBV28 with TRBJ2-1; either TRBD1 or TRBD2 may supply D (6 bases each). The CDR3 has 16 residues. V was clipped by 7 bases and J by 8 bases, with 24 bases between them. The germline gives CDR1 MDHEN, CDR2 SYDVKM. The CDR3 is CASTSMGAGSSYEQFF. CDR3 sequence (DNA): TGTGCCAGCACTTCGATGGGGGCGGGGAGCAGCTATGAGCAGTTCTTC.

A word on this clone: In the same sample, other DNA sequences code for this CDR3. V gene TRBV2 combines with J gene TRBJ2-5, with D perhaps matching TRBD1 (7 bases). This CDR3 contains 14 residues. Germline-derived CDR1 and CDR2 are SNHLY and FYNNEI. Trimming took off 3 bases at V and 5 bases at J, with 13 bases between the two ends. This CDR3 is CASSEQGGEETQYF. The CDR3 bases are TGTGCCAGCAGTGAGCAGGGGGGAGAGGAGACCCAGTACTTC.

The genes are TRBV5-4 and TRBJ1-1; D remains ambiguous. The CDR3 contains 13 residues. The germline V gene has CDR1 SGHNT and CDR2 YYREEE (reference sequence). V was cut by 8 bases and J by 1 base, with 12 bases left in between. The CDR3 sequence: CASTKNSNTEAFF. The CDR3 DNA follows: TGTGCCAGTACTAAGAATTCGAACACTGAAGCTTTCTTT.

Details on this clone: The DNA is omitted, as the CDR3 cannot be located on it reliably, and the CDR3 follows TCRdb's listing. The rearrangement uses TRBV28 and TRBJ1-1. CDR1 is MDHEN and CDR2 is SYDVKM in the germline V gene. Counting both end residues, the CDR3 totals 14 amino acids. CDR3 residues: CASSSSGHLTEAFF.

The rearrangement uses TRBV6-1 and TRBJ2-1, with 7 nucleotides matching TRBD2. This CDR3 is built from 14 residues. V lost 7 bases and J lost 5; bases outside the gene matches: 8. CDR1 and CDR2 (germline): MNHNS, SASEGT. The DNA of the CDR3 is TGTGCCAGCAAGCGGCTAGCGGCCAACAATGAGCAGTTCTTC. This codes for CASKRLAANNEQFF.

The gene calls are TRBV11-2 and TRBJ2-7; 10 bases map to TRBD1. Trimming took 8 bases from V and 11 from J; bases not matched to a gene: 6. CDR3 size: 11 residues. CDR1 and CDR2 from the germline V gene are SGHAT and FQNNGV. The CDR3 DNA follows: TGTGCCAGCGGGACAGGGGATCGGAAGTACTTC. Protein sequence: CASGTGDRKYF. Full variable domain (missing parts from reference TRBV11-2 and TRBJ2-7): EAGVAQSPRYKIIEKRQSVAFWCNPISGHATLYWYQQILGQGPKLLIQFQNNGVVDDSQLPKDRFSAERLKGVDSTLKIQPAKLEDSAVYLCASGTGDRKYFGPGTRLTVT.

The chain employs TRBV7-2 and TRBJ2-5, with 7 positions matching TRBD2. Germline-derived CDR1 and CDR2 are SGHTA and FQGNSA. The CDR3 contains 15 residues. The J segment lost 2 bases and the V segment lost 2 bases, leaving 5 bases of the junction unmatched. The CDR3 region has the DNA TGTGCCAGCAGCTTATTGGGAGGGGAGCAAGAGACCCAGTACTTC. This sequence encodes CASSLLGGEQETQYF.

The rearrangement links TRBV30 to TRBJ1-5, with D hard to call. In germline, CDR1 is GTSNPN, CDR2 SVGIG (reference sequence). Trimming took off 0 bases at V and 0 bases at J, with 3 bases between the two ends. The CDR3 consists of 13 residues. The CDR3 bases are TGTGCCTGGAGTGTATATAGCAATCAGCCCCAGCATTTT. As protein: CAWSVYSNQPQHF.

The chain uses TRBV4-1 and TRBJ2-3, with D tentatively TRBD2 (6 bases). Germline V gene sequence: CDR1 MGHRA, CDR2 YSYEKL. The CDR3 runs 14 residues. V lost 4 bases and J lost 1, with 9 bases in between. In nucleotides, the CDR3 is TGCGCCAGCAGCCCGGGAGTTGGCACAGATACGCAGTATTTT. Translating gives CASSPGVGTDTQYF.

This clone occurred a few times. The chain has TRBV5-4 and TRBJ1-2; no definite D call. Trimming removed 0 bases from V and 8 bases from J, with 11 bases in between. This CDR3 is built from 13 residues. The V gene's germline CDR1 is SGHNT and CDR2 YYREEE (reference sequence). The DNA for the CDR3 is TGTGCCAGCAGCTTGGCCGATTCGGGCGGCTACACCTTC. Its protein is CASSLADSGGYTF.

The V and J genes are TRBV30 and TRBJ2-2; D is possibly TRBD1 (6 bases). CDR3 length equals 15 residues. Trimming removed 2 bases at V and 4 bases at J, with 14 bases between. Germline CDR1 reads GTSNPN; CDR2 reads SVGIG (reference sequence). The CDR3 DNA reads TGTGCCTGGAGTATCAGGGGAATAAGCACCGGGGAGCTGTTTTTT. This sequence encodes CAWSIRGISTGELFF. Full variable domain (missing parts from reference TRBV30 and TRBJ2-2): SQTIHQWPATLVQPVGSPLSLECTVEGTSNPNLYWYRQAAGRGLQLLFYSVGIGQISSEVPQNLSASRPQDRQFILSSKKLLLSDSGFYLCAWSIRGISTGELFFGEGSRLTVL.

This sequence joins TRBV28 and TRBJ2-7, with D unresolved. V lost 6 bases, J lost 4 bases, and 19 bases lay in between. The germline CDR1 and CDR2 sequences are MDHEN and SYDVKM. The CDR3 contains 15 residues. The CDR3 region has the DNA TGTGCCAGCAGCTCCCCCCGGAAGACTGATTACGAGCAGTACTTC. Amino acids: CASSSPRKTDYEQYF. Full variable domain (outside the CDR3, taken from reference TRBV28 and TRBJ2-7): DVKVTQSSRYLVKRTGEKVFLECVQDMDHENMFWYRQDPGLGLRLIYFSYDVKMKEKGDIPEGYSVSREKKERFSLILESASTNQTSMYLCASSSPRKTDYEQYFGPGTRLTVT.

The chain combines TRBV7-9 with TRBJ1-3; D is unclear. Germline CDR1 is SEHNR and CDR2 is FQNEAQ (reference sequence). There are 17 residues in the CDR3. The ends were cut back, 5 bases at V and 0 bases at J, with 17 bases in the middle. For the CDR3, the DNA is TGTGCCAGCAGCCCCTCAAAAACGTGGGACTCTGGAAACACCATATATTTT. Translated: CASSPSKTWDSGNTIYF.

The chain combines TRBV25-1 with TRBJ2-1; 9 bases are shared with TRBD1. CDR3 length: 16 amino acids. V lost 7 bases to trimming and J lost 6 bases; unmatched junction nucleotides: 13. Looked up from germline, CDR1 is MGHDK and CDR2 is SYGVNS. The CDR3 region is CASNGAGQGFINEQFF. DNA of the CDR3: TGTGCCAGCAATGGTGCGGGACAGGGATTTATCAATGAGCAGTTCTTC.

This chain joins TRBV5-1 and TRBJ1-1, with 8 nucleotides matching TRBD1. Germline values: CDR1 SGHRS, CDR2 YFSETQ. CDR3 length equals 15 residues. V shed 3 bases, J shed 2 bases, and the junction held 6 bases outside the gene matches. The CDR3 DNA follows: TGCGCCAGCAGCTATACAGGGGGGAGTAACACTGAAGCTTTCTTT. Protein: CASSYTGGSNTEAFF.

V and J are TRBV28 and TRBJ1-5, with unresolved D. Looked up from germline, CDR1 is MDHEN and CDR2 is SYDVKM. Trimming cost V 5 bases and J 2 bases, with 10 bases left between them. The CDR3 runs 14 residues. CDR3 sequence reads: CASSTPLGNQPQHF. The CDR3 nucleotides are TGTGCCAGCAGTACCCCGCTAGGCAATCAGCCCCAGCATTTT. Filled out from reference TRBV28 and TRBJ1-5, the complete variable domain reads DVKVTQSSRYLVKRTGEKVFLECVQDMDHENMFWYRQDPGLGLRLIYFSYDVKMKEKGDIPEGYSVSREKKERFSLILESASTNQTSMYLCASSTPLGNQPQHFGDGTRLSIL.

The chain couples TRBV30 to TRBJ1-2, with 10 bases lining up with TRBD1. CDR1 and CDR2 from the germline V gene are GTSNPN and SVGIG (reference sequence). This CDR3 contains 14 residues. Trimming cost V 4 bases and J 5 bases; bases outside gene matches: 7. The CDR3 reads CAWNRDRGVYGYTF. The CDR3 region has the DNA TGTGCCTGGAACAGGGACAGGGGAGTTTATGGCTACACCTTC.

This chain connects TRBV4-1 to TRBJ2-7; TRBD2 aligns across 7 bases. The CDR3 runs to 16 residues. The germline V gene has CDR1 MGHRA and CDR2 YSYEKL. With 4 bases clipped from V and 3 bases from J, the junction kept 12 bases outside the gene matches. CDR3 DNA sequence: TGCGCCAGCAGCCGAGGGGCAGCGGGACTCAGCTACGAGCAGTACTTC. It translates to CASSRGAAGLSYEQYF.

The chain recombines TRBV28 with TRBJ2-5; D may be TRBD1 (6 bases). Trimming shortened V by 6 bases and J by 7 bases, and 21 bases separated the two germline ends. CDR3 length: 15 residues. CDR1 and CDR2 from the germline V gene are MDHEN and SYDVKM. The CDR3 DNA is TGTGCCAGCAGGAAATCAGGGGCTGATCTGGTGACCCAGTACTTC. Translated, it gives CASRKSGADLVTQYF. The full variable domain, rest sourced from reference TRBV28 and TRBJ2-5, is DVKVTQSSRYLVKRTGEKVFLECVQDMDHENMFWYRQDPGLGLRLIYFSYDVKMKEKGDIPEGYSVSREKKERFSLILESASTNQTSMYLCASRKSGADLVTQYFGPGTRLLVL.

V gene TRBV10-3 combines with J gene TRBJ1-2; possible D gene TRBD1, 5 bases. CDR3 length: 14 residues. The germline V gene encodes CDR1 ENHRY and CDR2 SYGVKD. V lost 11 bases and J 0 bases, leaving 16 bases between the germline ends. CDR3 sequence: CASDVGRSNYGYTF. Written as DNA, the CDR3 is TGTGCCTCGGACGTGGGGCGGTCTAACTATGGCTACACCTTC.

This sequence joins TRBV12-2 and TRBJ2-7; TRBD1 is the table's D call and was not checked against the DNA. TRBV12-2 counts as a pseudogene. This CDR3 has 19 amino acids. CDR3 amino acids: CASRLCSRGQGRGAYEQYF. As DNA, the CDR3 is TGTGCAAGTCGCTTATGTAGTCGGGGACAGGGCCGGGGGGCCTACGAGCAGTACTTC.

The chain combines TRBV28 with TRBJ2-5; D not certain. The CDR3 loop spans 15 amino acids. V shed 1 base and J shed 2 bases, with 11 bases lying between them. Germline CDR1 is MDHEN and CDR2 is SYDVKM. The CDR3, as DNA: TGTGCCAGCAGTTTATCGGGTAGACTGCAAGAGACCCAGTACTTC. Amino acid sequence: CASSLSGRLQETQYF.

The gene calls are TRBV10-3 and TRBJ2-7; 9 bases fit TRBD2. Trimming took 10 bases from V and 2 from J; bases not matched to a gene: 9. CDR3 size: 14 residues. The germline gives CDR1 ENHRY, CDR2 SYGVKD. Here the CDR3 DNA reads TGTGCCACCGGGGGACTAGCCAATGCCTACGAGCAGTACTTC. Its protein product is CATGGLANAYEQYF.

The chain employs TRBV19 and TRBJ2-3, with TRBD1 matching 11 bases. V lost 3 bases to trimming and J lost 4 bases; unmatched junction nucleotides: 3. The CDR3 extends over 15 amino acids. Germline lookup yields CDR1 LNHDA and CDR2 SQIVND (reference sequence). DNA for the CDR3: TGTGCCAGTAGTATCGGGGACAGGGGGTCAGATACGCAGTATTTT. It translates to CASSIGDRGSDTQYF.

The table lists this clone with a count of one. This sequence joins TRBV19 and TRBJ2-1; 13 bases map to TRBD2. The CDR3 runs to 21 residues. The germline CDR1 and CDR2 sequences are LNHDA and SQIVND (reference sequence). V gave up 6 bases and J gave up 2 bases; unmatched junction bases: 19. The CDR3 coding sequence is TGTGCCAGTAGGGGCCGAAGGACTAGCGGGAGCTCCAAGAGACCCTACAATGAGCAGTTCTTC. Translation: CASRGRRTSGSSKRPYNEQFF.